A single sample gave rise to the 11 T cell receptor beta chains below, sequenced in a study of T-cell reconstitution after alpha-beta-depleted transplantation in children. General study points: Reportedly, only several hundred clones from non-depleted graft cells drove alpha-beta T-cell counts at about two months.

These receptors have no known antigen. Molecular barcoding with unique molecular identifiers was used for the TCRbeta library. MiXCR, run by TCRdb on the PCR reads, gives a single entry per CDR3 protein. The sample carries about 32,000 distinct CDR3 sequences, approximately 6.9% recorded once. Sample: peripheral blood, taken 60 days after TCRalphabeta/CD19-depleted stem cell transplant. These receptor sequences come from a child under three years old who had a stem cell transplant for acute myeloid leukemia, so the T cells may come from the graft donor.

This clonotype was seen more than once but under ten times. This chain links TRBV28 with TRBJ2-7; D gene ambiguous. The V and J ends lost 2 bases and 2 bases respectively, with 13 bases between them. CDR1 and CDR2 from the germline V gene are MDHEN and SYDVKM. This CDR3 has 15 residues. The CDR3 loop is CASSLVQRPTYEQYF. CDR3 coding DNA: TGTGCCAGCAGTTTAGTTCAGCGCCCTACCTACGAGCAGTACTTC.

This clonotype showed up many times. The chain is built from TRBV29-1 and TRBJ2-3; D unresolved. The V gene's germline CDR1 is SQVTM and CDR2 ANQGSEA. V was shortened by 2 bases and J by 3 bases, with 0 bases between the two germline ends. The CDR3 is 10 amino acids. The CDR3 region is CSVETDTQYF. The CDR3 DNA reads as TGCAGCGTTGAAACAGATACGCAGTATTTT.

This clonotype was found many times. J is TRBJ1-2 and V is TRBV6-5; 9 bases line up with TRBD1. Germline CDR1 is MNHEY and CDR2 is SVGAGI. With 6 bases clipped from V and 6 bases from J, the junction kept 8 bases outside the gene matches. The CDR3 contains 14 residues. This CDR3 reads CASSPLGQGDGYTF. CDR3 coding DNA: TGTGCCAGCAGCCCCTTGGGACAGGGTGATGGCTACACCTTC.

This clonotype was seen repeatedly, ten times or more. The V gene is TRBV2, the J gene TRBJ2-2; D is perhaps TRBD1 or TRBD2 (5 bases each). The V and J ends lost 5 bases and 4 bases respectively, with 17 bases between them. Germline lookup yields CDR1 SNHLY and CDR2 FYNNEI. The CDR3 is made up of 16 amino acids. Here the CDR3 DNA reads TGTGCCAGCAGTTGGGACCCCAATTGGCCCACCGGGGAGCTGTTTTTT. Translated, it gives CASSWDPNWPTGELFF.

This clonotype was counted many times. CDR3 amino acids: CSVEGRRAHLKNIQYF. CDR3 DNA sequence: TGCAGCGTTGAAGGACGCAGGGCCCACCTAAAAAACATTCAGTACTTC. The chain links TRBV29-1 to TRBJ2-4; perhaps TRBD1 as D (5 bases). The germline V gene has CDR1 SQVTM and CDR2 ANQGSEA. The germline V and J ends were trimmed by 1 base and 4 bases, with 17 bases remaining between them. The CDR3 sequence is 16 residues long.

This clonotype appeared a few times. The rearrangement links TRBV6-2 or TRBV6-3 to TRBJ1-2; no reliable D call. Germline values: CDR1 MNHEY, CDR2 SVGEGT. The CDR3 has 14 residues. The V end was cut by 8 bases, the J end by 2 bases, with 15 bases between. The CDR3, as DNA: TGTGCCAGCCGCCGGACGGTCGCCAACTATGGCTACACCTTC. This sequence encodes CASRRTVANYGYTF.

As concerns this clonotype: The conserved closing phenylalanine or tryptophan is absent in this CDR3, likely reflecting a read error. This chain links TRBV3-1 with TRBJ2-1; 8 bases are shared with TRBD2. In germline, CDR1 is LGHDT, CDR2 YNNKEL (reference sequence). The CDR3 length is 16 residues. J lost 9 bases, V lost 11 bases, and 21 bases had no gene match. Here the CDR3 DNA reads TGTGCCTCCAGCGGGGAAGGGAGCGGGAGAATCGGTGAGCAGTTCTAC. Protein sequence: CASSGEGSGRIGEQFY.

This clonotype was seen repeatedly, ten times or more. The chain carries TRBV9 and TRBJ2-5; 16 positions match TRBD2. V dropped 4 bases and J dropped 5; count of bases not matched to a gene: 14. This CDR3 region has 19 residues. Germline assignment: CDR1 SGDLS and CDR2 YYNGEE. CDR3 region: CASSFSGTSGGAYYETQYF. The DNA for the CDR3 is TGTGCCAGCAGCTTTAGTGGGACTAGCGGGGGGGCCTACTACGAGACCCAGTACTTC.

This clonotype was counted at least ten times. The rearrangement joins TRBV28 to TRBJ2-7; D not certain. This CDR3 region has 11 residues. Trimming took 7 bases from V and 2 from J, leaving 6 bases between them. In germline, CDR1 is MDHEN, CDR2 SYDVKM. The CDR3 DNA sequence: TGTGCCAGCACAGGTGCCTACGAGCAGTACTTC. This encodes CASTGAYEQYF. The variable domain in full, completed from reference TRBV28 and TRBJ2-7, reads DVKVTQSSRYLVKRTGEKVFLECVQDMDHENMFWYRQDPGLGLRLIYFSYDVKMKEKGDIPEGYSVSREKKERFSLILESASTNQTSMYLCASTGAYEQYFGPGTRLTVT.

This clonotype has ten or more counts. The chain couples TRBV7-9 to TRBJ2-7; no definite D call. This CDR3 spans 16 amino acids. V was clipped by 5 bases and J by 2 bases, with 19 bases between them. Germline lookup yields CDR1 SEHNR and CDR2 FQNEAQ (reference sequence). CDR3 residues: CASSLMSGSKPYEQYF. The CDR3 DNA follows: TGTGCCAGCAGCCTGATGAGTGGATCCAAGCCCTACGAGCAGTACTTC. Complete variable domain (other parts from reference TRBV7-9 and TRBJ2-7): DTGVSQNPRHKITKRGQNVTFRCDPISEHNRLYWYRQTLGQGPEFLTYFQNEAQLEKSRLLSDRFSAERPKGSFSTLEIQRTEQGDSAMYLCASSLMSGSKPYEQYFGPGTRLTVT.

The sample holds a few counts of this clonotype. The chain links TRBV19 to TRBJ1-5; D is unresolved. This CDR3 contains 9 residues. Between the trimmed V and J ends, which lost 7 bases and 9 bases, there was a span of 4 bases. Germline V gives CDR1 LNHDA, CDR2 SQIVND (reference sequence). In nucleotides, the CDR3 is TGTGCCAGTACCTTGCCCCAGCATTTT. Translated: CASTLPQHF.